This T cell receptor (beta chain) was found in a study of shared clonotypes between healthy human individuals. Whole-study results and caveats: Estimated clonotype richness was generally higher in naive than memory subsets.

V lost 6 bases and J lost 3, with 12 bases in between. Germline V gene lookup returns CDR1 KGHSH and CDR2 LQKENI. The CDR3 length is 14 residues. The data were produced by immunoSEQ multiplex PCR, yet TCRdb's version contains in-frame clones alone and is incomplete. The data contain over 2 million clones, 85% to 95% of them singletons. Note on this clone: Its antigen is undetermined. Other DNA sequences in the sample encode the same CDR3.

The chain employs TRBV18 and TRBJ2-1, with D perhaps TRBD2 (5 bases). The clonotype comes from a man aged 18 to 35 in good health. Some clones in this sample may be carry-over from other donors' samples. Sequenced input: naive CD4+ T cells from PBMCs. Subset denoted: CD45RA+ positively selected. The CDR3 region is CASSPGLSYNEQFF. In nucleotides, the CDR3 is TGTGCCAGCTCGCCCGGACTGAGCTACAATGAGCAGTTCTTC.